Below are 19 T cell receptor beta chains sequenced from a single sample in a study of blood T cells in healthy people across ages (dated by TCRdb to 2015 to 2017). The library relied on 5' RACE. The sample was run on an Illumina HiSeq 2500. A second roughly 6 to 12 cycle PCR used a sample-barcoded 5' primer and a J-beta primer mix. TCRdb cleaned the public reads at Q25 with fastp, built clones with MiXCR and kept in-frame beta chains. CDR3 protein sequences are deduplicated, and each keeps its most common genes and DNA. The sample table contains 1.5 million to 2 million distinct CDR3 sequences; only one count was recorded for 49% of them. Approximately 2% of the sample is held by the ten biggest clonotypes. Sequencing was done on a sample of blood. All receptors come from a woman aged 40 to 50 in good health.

This chain uses TRBV12-3 or TRBV12-4 with TRBJ1-2, with D tentatively TRBD1 (5 bases). The CDR3 totals 14 residues. Trimming shortened V by 5 bases and J by 4 bases, and 14 bases separated the two germline ends. The CDR3 DNA is TGTGCCAGCAGTGCATTGGGGCGGATCTATGGCTACACCTTC. Translating gives CASSALGRIYGYTF.

J is TRBJ2-1 and V is TRBV6-1; 11 positions agree with TRBD1. The CDR3 contains 15 residues. The germline CDR1 and CDR2 sequences are MNHNS and SASEGT. The V segment lost 6 bases and the J segment 3 bases; nucleotides outside the gene matches: 4. The CDR3 bases are TGTGCCAGCAGACGGGACAGGGGGGGCTACAATGAGCAGTTCTTC. This encodes CASRRDRGGYNEQFF.

The chain uses TRBV20-1 and TRBJ1-1; maybe TRBD1 (6 bases). This CDR3 contains 13 residues. Trimming took 0 bases from V and 3 from J, leaving 8 bases between them. Germline CDR1 is DFQATT and CDR2 is SNEGSKA (reference sequence). The CDR3 loop is CSAREEGDTEAFF. Here the CDR3 DNA reads TGCAGTGCTAGAGAGGAGGGGGACACTGAAGCTTTCTTT.

The chain links TRBV7-6 to TRBJ2-1; the D call may be TRBD1 or TRBD2 (5 bases each). This CDR3 is 14 amino acids long. Germline CDR1 reads SGHVS; CDR2 reads FNYEAQ. V lost 2 bases to trimming and J lost 8 bases, with 13 bases between them. The CDR3 reads CASSLLARDHEQFF. The CDR3 nucleotides are TGTGCCAGCAGCTTATTAGCCAGGGACCATGAGCAGTTCTTC.

The rearrangement uses TRBV5-1 and TRBJ2-5, with D possibly being TRBD1 (6 bases). Between the trimmed V and J ends, which lost 0 bases and 4 bases, there was a span of 22 bases. This CDR3 has 18 amino acids. Germline assignment: CDR1 SGHRS and CDR2 YFSETQ. The CDR3 sequence is CASSLEGRRYREGETQYF. The CDR3 region has the DNA TGCGCCAGCAGCTTGGAAGGTCGTCGTTACAGGGAAGGAGAGACCCAGTACTTC.

The chain uses TRBV20-1 and TRBJ2-1; D unresolved. Germline-derived CDR1 and CDR2 are DFQATT and SNEGSKA (reference sequence). This CDR3 contains 12 residues. Deletions cut 2 bases from V and 4 bases from J, with 6 bases between. CDR3 DNA: TGCAGTGCTAGACAGGAATACAATGAGCAGTTCTTC. Encoded protein: CSARQEYNEQFF.

About this clonotype itself: One junction end does not reproduce the germline sequence, and a read error may be involved. The V call is TRBV3-1, the J call TRBJ2-5; 10 positions match TRBD2. The CDR3 spans 14 residues. Germline lookup yields CDR1 LGHDT and CDR2 YNNKEL (reference sequence). CDR3 in amino acids: CASSSGLAGAEQYF. In nucleotides, the CDR3 is TGTGCCAGCTCCTCGGGGCTAGCGGGAGCCGAGCAGTATTTC.

The chain joins TRBV4-2 to TRBJ1-2; 7 positions match TRBD1. Germline-derived CDR1 and CDR2 are LGHNA and YNFKEQ. The CDR3 length is 14 residues. Losses at the gene ends were 1 base for V and 2 bases for J; bases not matched to a gene: 1. Here the CDR3 DNA reads TGTGCCAGCAGCCAAGGGGACAGAAACTATGGCTACACCTTC. Translated: CASSQGDRNYGYTF.

The chain carries TRBV2 and TRBJ2-4; D possibly corresponds to TRBD2 (7 bases). Germline loops: CDR1 SNHLY, CDR2 FYNNEI. This CDR3 is 13 amino acids long. Trimming stripped 7 bases from V and 7 bases from J, with 14 bases between. CDR3 protein: CASKGGQGNIQYF. As DNA, the CDR3 is TGTGCCAGCAAGGGGGGGCAGGGGAACATTCAGTACTTC.

The table lists this clonotype with a few counts. A junction boundary mismatches the germline segment, possibly from a read error. The gene calls are TRBV7-7 and TRBJ2-5; possibly TRBD2 for D (5 bases). Germline assignment: CDR1 SSHAT and CDR2 FNYEAQ (reference sequence). The CDR3 extends over 13 amino acids. The CDR3 protein is CASSLASAQTQYF. In nucleotides, the CDR3 is TGTGCTAGCAGCTTAGCGTCTGCGCAGACCCAGTACTTC.

The chain joins TRBV7-2 to TRBJ2-5, with a tentative D call TRBD2 (6 bases). In germline, CDR1 is SGHTA, CDR2 FQGNSA. This CDR3 is built from 16 residues. With 3 bases removed from V and 8 bases from J, the gap between germline ends came to 22 bases. The CDR3 reads CASSFGGTTNGETQYF. The CDR3 DNA is TGTGCCAGCAGCTTTGGGGGGACGACCAATGGGGAAACCCAGTACTTC. The whole variable domain, filled in from reference TRBV7-2 and TRBJ2-5, reads GAGVSQSPSNKVTEKGKDVELRCDPISGHTALYWYRQSLGQGLEFLIYFQGNSAPDKSGLPSDRFSAERTGGSVSTLTIQRTQQEDSAVYLCASSFGGTTNGETQYFGPGTRLLVL.

J is TRBJ2-3 and V is TRBV20-1; 13 bases are a match to TRBD2. Trimming removed 2 bases from V and 9 bases from J; junction bases left unmatched: 11. The germline gives CDR1 DFQATT, CDR2 SNEGSKA (reference sequence). The CDR3 covers 16 residues. CDR3 loop: CSARLGLGTSGETQYF. The CDR3 DNA is TGCAGTGCTAGATTAGGTTTAGGGACTAGCGGGGAGACGCAGTATTTT.

The sample holds a few counts of this clonotype. The chain links TRBV12-3 or TRBV12-4 to TRBJ1-5; TRBD1 aligns across 7 bases. V shed 3 bases and J 5 bases; nucleotides not matched to a gene: 4. This CDR3 contains 14 residues. CDR3 sequence: CASSFNRGDQPQHF. The CDR3 DNA reads as TGTGCCAGCAGTTTTAACAGGGGAGATCAGCCCCAGCATTTT.

The genes are TRBV7-3 and TRBJ2-3; 8 positions agree with TRBD2. This CDR3 spans 14 amino acids. The germline V gene encodes CDR1 SGHTA and CDR2 FQGTGA. J lost 6 bases, V lost 5 bases, and 7 bases had no gene match. CDR3 in DNA: TGTGCCAGCAGCCGTAGCGGGGTTAGGGATACGCAGTATTTT. Protein product: CASSRSGVRDTQYF.

The chain employs TRBV7-9 and TRBJ2-1, with 9 bases fitting TRBD2. Gene TRBJ2-7 matches the end of the DNA better, so the J call may be wrong. Germline V gives CDR1 SEHNR, CDR2 FQNEAQ (reference sequence). This CDR3 contains 19 residues. Here the CDR3 DNA reads TGTGCCAGCAGCTTAGATTCTAGCGGGGTGCATGGAACCTACAATGAGCAGTACTTC. This translates into CASSLDSSGVHGTYNEQYF.

There are a few counts of this clonotype. V and J are TRBV21-1 and TRBJ2-6; the table's D call, TRBD1, was not checked against the DNA. TRBV21-1 corresponds to a pseudogene. CDR3 length equals 18 residues. CDR3 protein: CASSKRRGLPSGANVLTF. CDR3 nucleotides: TGTGCCAGCAGCAAAAGGCGGGGGCTACCCTCTGGGGCCAACGTCCTGACTTTC.

The chain employs TRBV6-6 and TRBJ2-7; 7 nucleotides line up with TRBD1. V shed 5 bases, J shed 2 bases, and the junction held 6 bases outside the gene matches. The germline V gene has CDR1 MNHNY and CDR2 SVGAGI (reference sequence). The CDR3 has 14 amino acids. This chain's CDR3 is CASSRDSPTYEQYF. CDR3 bases: TGTGCCAGCAGTCGGGACAGCCCAACCTACGAGCAGTACTTC.

The chain couples TRBV7-9 to TRBJ2-1; TRBD1 aligns across 9 bases. The CDR3 totals 16 residues. Germline assignment: CDR1 SEHNR and CDR2 FQNEAQ (reference sequence). V lost 7 bases and J lost 8; bases outside the gene matches: 15. The CDR3 DNA reads as TGTGCCAGCAAAACTCCGGGACAGGGAAATGTGGATGAGCAGTTCTTC. Its translation: CASKTPGQGNVDEQFF. The full variable domain, with the rest looked up from reference TRBV7-9 and TRBJ2-1, is DTGVSQNPRHKITKRGQNVTFRCDPISEHNRLYWYRQTLGQGPEFLTYFQNEAQLEKSRLLSDRFSAERPKGSFSTLEIQRTEQGDSAMYLCASKTPGQGNVDEQFFGPGTRLTVL.

The chain is built from TRBV20-1 and TRBJ2-1; 8 nucleotides align to TRBD2. With 3 bases clipped from V and 2 bases from J, the junction kept 9 bases outside the gene matches. The V gene's germline CDR1 is DFQATT and CDR2 SNEGSKA (reference sequence). The CDR3 consists of 16 residues. Written as DNA, the CDR3 is TGCAGTGCTAGTCTAGCGGGTGTTAATACCTACAATGAGCAGTTCTTC. As protein: CSASLAGVNTYNEQFF.